This T cell receptor beta chain comes out of a study of T-cell reconstitution after alpha-beta-depleted transplantation in children. This clonotype was counted many times. The library targeted TCRbeta and was prepared with unique molecular identifiers. TCRdb reprocessed the PCR reads via MiXCR and lists one record per CDR3 protein. In the table there are a few hundred thousand distinct CDR3 sequences, more than 7.5% of which are singletons. The receptor was derived from a human donor who donated a stem cell graft to a child with SCID. The sequencing used PBMCs from the stem cell graft donor, collected from the stem cell graft.

The CDR3 loop is CSASWLGVGPAGNEQFF. The CDR3 nucleotides are TGCAGTGCTAGTTGGCTCGGGGTCGGACCCGCTGGGAATGAGCAGTTCTTC. The chain recombines TRBV20-1 with TRBJ2-1; D is perhaps TRBD2 (5 bases). V was pared by 3 bases and J by 7 bases, with 25 bases between. This CDR3 region has 17 residues. CDR1 and CDR2 from the germline V gene are DFQATT and SNEGSKA (reference sequence).